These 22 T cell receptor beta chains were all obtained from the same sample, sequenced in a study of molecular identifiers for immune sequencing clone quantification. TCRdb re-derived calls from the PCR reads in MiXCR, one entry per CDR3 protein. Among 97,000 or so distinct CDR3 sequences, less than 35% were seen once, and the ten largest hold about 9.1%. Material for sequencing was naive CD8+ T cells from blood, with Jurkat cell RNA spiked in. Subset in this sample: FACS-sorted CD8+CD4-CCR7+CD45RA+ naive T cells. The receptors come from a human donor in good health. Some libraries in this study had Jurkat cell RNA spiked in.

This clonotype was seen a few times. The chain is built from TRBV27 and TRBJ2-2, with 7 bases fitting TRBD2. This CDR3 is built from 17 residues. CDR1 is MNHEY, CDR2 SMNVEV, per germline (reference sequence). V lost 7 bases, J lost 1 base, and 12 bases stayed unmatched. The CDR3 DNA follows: TGTGCCAGCAACCTCCACGGGGGGTTTGGGAACACCGGGGAGCTGTTTTTT. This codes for CASNLHGGFGNTGELFF.

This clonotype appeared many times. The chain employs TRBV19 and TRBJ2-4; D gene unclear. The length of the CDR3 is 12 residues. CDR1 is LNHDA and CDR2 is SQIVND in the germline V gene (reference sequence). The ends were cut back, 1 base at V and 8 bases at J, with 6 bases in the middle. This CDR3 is CASSIGRDIQYF. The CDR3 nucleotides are TGTGCCAGTAGTATAGGCCGGGACATTCAGTACTTC.

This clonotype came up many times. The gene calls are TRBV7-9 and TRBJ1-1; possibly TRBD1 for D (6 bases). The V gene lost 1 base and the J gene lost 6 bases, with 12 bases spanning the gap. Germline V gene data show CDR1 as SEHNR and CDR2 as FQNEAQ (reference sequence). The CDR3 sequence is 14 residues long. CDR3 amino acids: CASSLGAGVPEAFF. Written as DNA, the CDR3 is TGTGCCAGCAGCTTAGGGGCAGGGGTCCCTGAAGCTTTCTTT.

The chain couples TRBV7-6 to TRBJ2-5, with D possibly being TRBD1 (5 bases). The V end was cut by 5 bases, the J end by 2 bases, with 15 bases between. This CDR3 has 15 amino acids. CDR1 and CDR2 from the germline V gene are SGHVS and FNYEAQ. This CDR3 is CASSPVQVKQETQYF. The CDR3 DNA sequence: TGTGCCAGCAGCCCAGTACAGGTCAAACAAGAGACCCAGTACTTC.

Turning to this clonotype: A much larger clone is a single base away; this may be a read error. CDR3 in DNA: TGTGCCAGCAGCCATGCTGGACTCGCTGAAGCTTTCTTT. Translating gives CASSHAGLAEAFF. V gene TRBV5-6 combines with J gene TRBJ1-1, with unresolved D. Looked up from germline, CDR1 is SGHDT and CDR2 is YYEEEE. Trimming cost V 4 bases and J 6 bases, with 13 bases left between them. The CDR3 has 13 residues.

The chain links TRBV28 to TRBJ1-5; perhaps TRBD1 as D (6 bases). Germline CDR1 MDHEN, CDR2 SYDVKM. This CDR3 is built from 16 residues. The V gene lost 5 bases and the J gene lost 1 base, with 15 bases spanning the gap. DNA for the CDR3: TGTGCCAGCAGTACCCCCGGGACAAGAAGCAATCAGCCCCAGCATTTT. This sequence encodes CASSTPGTRSNQPQHF. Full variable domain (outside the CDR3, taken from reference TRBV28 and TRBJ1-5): DVKVTQSSRYLVKRTGEKVFLECVQDMDHENMFWYRQDPGLGLRLIYFSYDVKMKEKGDIPEGYSVSREKKERFSLILESASTNQTSMYLCASSTPGTRSNQPQHFGDGTRLSIL.

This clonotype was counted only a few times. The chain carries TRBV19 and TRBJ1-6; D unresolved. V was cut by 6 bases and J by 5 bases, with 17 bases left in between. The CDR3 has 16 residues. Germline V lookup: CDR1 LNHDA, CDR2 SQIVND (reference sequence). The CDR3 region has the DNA TGTGCCAGTAGACTTCGACAAGGGAAGGATAATTCACCCCTCCACTTT. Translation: CASRLRQGKDNSPLHF.

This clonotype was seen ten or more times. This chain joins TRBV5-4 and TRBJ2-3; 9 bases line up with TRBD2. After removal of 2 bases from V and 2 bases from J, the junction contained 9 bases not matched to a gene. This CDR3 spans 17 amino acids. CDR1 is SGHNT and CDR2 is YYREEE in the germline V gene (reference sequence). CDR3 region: CASSLGALAGYTDTQYF. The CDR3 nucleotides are TGTGCCAGCAGCTTAGGTGCGCTAGCGGGGTACACAGATACGCAGTATTTT.

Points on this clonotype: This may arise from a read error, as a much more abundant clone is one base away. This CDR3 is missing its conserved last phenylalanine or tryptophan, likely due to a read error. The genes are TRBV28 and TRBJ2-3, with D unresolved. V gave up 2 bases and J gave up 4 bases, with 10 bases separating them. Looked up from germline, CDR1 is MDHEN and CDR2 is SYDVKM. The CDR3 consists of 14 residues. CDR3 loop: CASSLIQISDTQYL. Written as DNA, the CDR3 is TGTGCCAGCAGTTTAATCCAGATCTCAGATACGCAGTATCTT.

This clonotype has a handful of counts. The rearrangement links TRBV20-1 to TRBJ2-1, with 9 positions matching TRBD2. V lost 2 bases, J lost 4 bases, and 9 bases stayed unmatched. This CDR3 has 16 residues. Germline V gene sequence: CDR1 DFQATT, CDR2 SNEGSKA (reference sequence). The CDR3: CSARSLTSGDYNEQFF. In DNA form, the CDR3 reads TGCAGTGCTAGATCCTTGACTAGCGGCGATTACAATGAGCAGTTCTTC.

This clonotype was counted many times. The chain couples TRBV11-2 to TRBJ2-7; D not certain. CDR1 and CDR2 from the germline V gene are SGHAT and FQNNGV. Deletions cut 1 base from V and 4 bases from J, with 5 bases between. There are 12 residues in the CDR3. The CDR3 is CASSLGWYEQYF. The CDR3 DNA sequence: TGTGCCAGCAGCTTAGGGTGGTACGAGCAGTACTTC. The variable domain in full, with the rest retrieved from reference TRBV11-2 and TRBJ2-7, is EAGVAQSPRYKIIEKRQSVAFWCNPISGHATLYWYQQILGQGPKLLIQFQNNGVVDDSQLPKDRFSAERLKGVDSTLKIQPAKLEDSAVYLCASSLGWYEQYFGPGTRLTVT.

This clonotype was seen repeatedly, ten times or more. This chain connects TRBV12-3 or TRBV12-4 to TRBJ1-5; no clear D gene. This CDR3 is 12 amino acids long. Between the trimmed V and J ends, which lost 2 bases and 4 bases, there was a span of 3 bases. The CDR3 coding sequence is TGTGCCAGCAGTTTACGTAATCAGCCCCAGCATTTT. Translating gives CASSLRNQPQHF.

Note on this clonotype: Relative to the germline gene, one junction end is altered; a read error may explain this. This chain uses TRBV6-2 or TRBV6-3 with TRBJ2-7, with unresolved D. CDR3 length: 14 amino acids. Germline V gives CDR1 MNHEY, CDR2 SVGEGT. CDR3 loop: CASTDLGPTYELYF. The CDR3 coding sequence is TGTGCCAGCACCGACCTAGGGCCCACCTACGAGCTGTACTTC.

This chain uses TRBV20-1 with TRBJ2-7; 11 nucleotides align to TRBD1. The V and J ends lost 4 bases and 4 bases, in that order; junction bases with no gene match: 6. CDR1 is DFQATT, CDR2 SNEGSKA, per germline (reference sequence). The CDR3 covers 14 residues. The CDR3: CSAIRTGGWYEQYF. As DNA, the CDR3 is TGCAGTGCTATAAGGACAGGGGGCTGGTACGAGCAGTACTTC.

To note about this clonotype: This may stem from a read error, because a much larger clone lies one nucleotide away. CDR3 in DNA: TGTGTCATCGGGGGACATGCTGGGGATACGCAGTATTTT. Its protein is CVIGGHAGDTQYF. This chain uses TRBV10-3 with TRBJ2-3; D is tentatively TRBD1 or TRBD2 (6 bases each). CDR1 is ENHRY and CDR2 is SYGVKD in the germline V gene. The CDR3 contains 13 residues.

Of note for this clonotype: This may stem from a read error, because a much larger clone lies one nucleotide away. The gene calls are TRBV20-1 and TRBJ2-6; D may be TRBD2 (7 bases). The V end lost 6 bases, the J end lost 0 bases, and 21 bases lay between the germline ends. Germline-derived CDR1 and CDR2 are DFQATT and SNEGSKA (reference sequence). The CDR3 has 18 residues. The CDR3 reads CSARTSGTTLSGANVLTF. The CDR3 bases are TGCAGTGCGAGGACGAGCGGGACAACGCTCTCTGGGGCCAACGTCCTGACTTTC.

As DNA, the CDR3 is TGCGCCAGCAGCCAAGATCTAGGGAGGTCGGCTAATGAAAAACTGTTTTTT. It is translated as CASSQDLGRSANEKLFF. The rearrangement joins TRBV4-3 to TRBJ1-4; D is unresolved. Germline-derived CDR1 and CDR2 are LGHNA and YSLEER. V was pared by 0 bases and J by 3 bases, with 14 bases between. The CDR3 runs to 17 residues.

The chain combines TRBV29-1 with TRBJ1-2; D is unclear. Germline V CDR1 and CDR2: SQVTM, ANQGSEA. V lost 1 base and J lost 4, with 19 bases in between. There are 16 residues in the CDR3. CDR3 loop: CSVEAWTTVGFYGYTF. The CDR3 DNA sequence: TGCAGCGTTGAAGCATGGACCACGGTAGGCTTCTATGGCTACACCTTC. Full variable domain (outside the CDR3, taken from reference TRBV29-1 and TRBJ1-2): SAVISQKPSRDICQRGTSLTIQCQVDSQVTMMFWYRQQPGQSLTLIATANQGSEATYESGFVIDKFPISRPNLTFSTLTVSNMSPEDSSIYLCSVEAWTTVGFYGYTFGSGTRLTVV.

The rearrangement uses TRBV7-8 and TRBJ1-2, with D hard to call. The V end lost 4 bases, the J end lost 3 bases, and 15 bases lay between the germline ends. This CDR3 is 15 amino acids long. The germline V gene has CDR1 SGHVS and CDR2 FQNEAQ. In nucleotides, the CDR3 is TGTGCCAGCAGCTCCCCCCCCCGGCGATACTATGGCTACACCTTC. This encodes CASSSPPRRYYGYTF.

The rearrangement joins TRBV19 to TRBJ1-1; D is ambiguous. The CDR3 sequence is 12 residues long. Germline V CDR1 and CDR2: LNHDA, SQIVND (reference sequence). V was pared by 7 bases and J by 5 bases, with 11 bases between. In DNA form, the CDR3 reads TGTGCCAGTAATTCTGGTAGAACTGAAGCTTTCTTT. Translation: CASNSGRTEAFF.

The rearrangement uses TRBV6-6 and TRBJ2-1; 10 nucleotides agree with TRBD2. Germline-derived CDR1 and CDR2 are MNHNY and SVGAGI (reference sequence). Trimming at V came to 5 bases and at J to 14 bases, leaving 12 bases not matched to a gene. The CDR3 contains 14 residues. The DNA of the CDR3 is TGTGCCAGCAGTCCCCTTCTAGCGGGAGAACACGAGTTCTTC. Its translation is CASSPLLAGEHEFF.

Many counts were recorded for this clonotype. In nucleotides, the CDR3 is TGTGCCACGGGCAGGGGCCACGAGCAGTACTTC. Amino acid sequence: CATGRGHEQYF. The chain joins TRBV28 to TRBJ2-7, with D perhaps matching TRBD1 (6 bases). This CDR3 has 11 amino acids. Germline V CDR1 and CDR2: MDHEN, SYDVKM. V shed 10 bases and J shed 5 bases, with 12 bases lying between them.